Shown below are 21 T cell receptor beta chains from a single sample sequenced in a study of cytomegalovirus exposure and HLA in healthy donors (dated by TCRdb to 2017 to 2019). The library was generated by the immunoSEQ multiplex PCR assay. The multiplex PCR relied on a mix of 60 forward primers for TCR Vbeta segments and 13 reverse primers for TCR Jbeta segments. TCRdb took this table from immuneACCESS and kept in-frame rearrangements with V and J called. Such tables lack part of the clones; where checked against another copy, unresolved V genes explain under half of the gap, and the rest is unexplained. The sample yields fewer than 150,000 clones; around 83% were counted once. Jointly, the top ten make up 6% to 8% of the sample. The specimen was PBMCs. The source of these receptors is a woman aged 25 to 45 in good health and CMV-seropositive.

This clone was observed once. The chain joins TRBV13 to TRBJ1-1, with D hard to call. Germline CDR1 reads PRHDT; CDR2 reads FYEKMQ (reference sequence). There are 16 residues in the CDR3. V was shortened by 0 bases and J by 1 base, with 12 bases between the two germline ends. CDR3 coding DNA: TGTGCCAGCAGCTTAGGGAGTTGGACTTGGAACACTGAAGCTTTCTTT. Protein: CASSLGSWTWNTEAFF.

The gene calls are TRBV28 and TRBJ1-2; the D gene is possibly TRBD1 (6 bases). The CDR3 totals 13 residues. V shed 6 bases and J shed 5 bases, with 13 bases lying between them. The germline gives CDR1 MDHEN, CDR2 SYDVKM. In DNA form, the CDR3 reads TGTGCCAGCAGGACAGGACAGCTATATGGCTACACCTTC. The encoded protein is CASRTGQLYGYTF.

The chain links TRBV5-4 to TRBJ2-1, with D possibly being TRBD1 (5 bases). V was clipped by 1 base and J by 2 bases, with 16 bases between them. Germline V gene data show CDR1 as SGHNT and CDR2 as YYREEE (reference sequence). This CDR3 region has 17 residues. CDR3 loop: CASSLKGQAVAYNEQFF. The CDR3 nucleotides are TGTGCCAGCAGCTTGAAGGGGCAGGCCGTCGCCTACAATGAGCAGTTCTTC.

V is TRBV5-1 and J is TRBJ2-7; D unclear. The CDR3 is 10 residues long. The germline CDR1 and CDR2 sequences are SGHRS and YFSETQ. V lost 3 bases, J lost 7 bases, and 5 bases lay in between. CDR3 DNA: TGCGCCAGCAGCTCACAAGAGCAGTACTTC. Protein product: CASSSQEQYF.

The chain employs TRBV2 and TRBJ1-6; D unresolved. V was pared by 8 bases and J by 6 bases, with 11 bases between. From germline, CDR1 is SNHLY and CDR2 FYNNEI. The CDR3 consists of 13 residues. The CDR3 loop is CASGRNGNSPLHF. The CDR3, as DNA: TGTGCCAGCGGGAGGAATGGTAATTCACCCCTCCACTTT. The full variable domain, in which reference TRBV2 and TRBJ1-6 provide the parts outside the CDR3, is EPEVTQTPSHQVTQMGQEVILRCVPISNHLYFYWYRQILGQKVEFLVSFYNNEISEKSEIFDDQFSVERPDGSNFTLKIRSTKLEDSAMYFCASGRNGNSPLHFGNGTRLTVT.

The chain carries TRBV5-1 and TRBJ2-3; the D gene is possibly TRBD1 (6 bases). CDR1 SGHRS and CDR2 YFSETQ come from the germline V gene. The V gene lost 3 bases and the J gene lost 2 bases, with 16 bases spanning the gap. The CDR3 length is 16 residues. Written as DNA, the CDR3 is TGCGCCAGCAGCTGGGGGCTTCCCGGGTCCACAGATACGCAGTATTTT. Its protein is CASSWGLPGSTDTQYF.

This clone was seen more than once but under ten times. V usage is TRBV5-1 and J usage is TRBJ1-1; TRBD1 matches 10 bases. After removal of 5 bases from V and 5 bases from J, the junction contained 6 bases not matched to a gene. Germline lookup yields CDR1 SGHRS and CDR2 YFSETQ. The CDR3 totals 14 residues. The CDR3 DNA is TGCGCCAGCAGGACAGGGGGCACGAATACTGAAGCTTTCTTT. This encodes CASRTGGTNTEAFF.

The DNA of the CDR3 is TGTGCCAGTAGTAGGTCAGGGGCGCGGCCAGTACAAGAGACCCAGTACTTC. It is translated as CASSRSGARPVQETQYF. This chain uses TRBV19 with TRBJ2-5, with TRBD1 as a possible D gene (6 bases). The CDR3 covers 17 residues. The germline V gene has CDR1 LNHDA and CDR2 SQIVND (reference sequence). Deletions cut 4 bases from V and 2 bases from J, with 20 bases between. The whole variable domain, remainder taken from reference TRBV19 and TRBJ2-5, is DGGITQSPKYLFRKEGQNVTLSCEQNLNHDAMYWYRQDPGQGLRLIYYSQIVNDFQKGDIAEGYSVSREKKESFPLTVTSAQKNPTAFYLCASSRSGARPVQETQYFGPGTRLLVL.

The V call is TRBV5-1, the J call TRBJ2-1; 11 nucleotides agree with TRBD2. Germline V gene sequence: CDR1 SGHRS, CDR2 YFSETQ. This CDR3 spans 15 amino acids. Germline trimming cut 2 bases from V and 8 bases from J; bases unmatched to any gene: 6. CDR3 nucleotide sequence: TGCGCCAGCAGCTTCGGGACTAGCGGTCCTGATGAGCAGTTCTTC. It yields the protein CASSFGTSGPDEQFF.

The gene calls are TRBV9 and TRBJ2-5; a possible D gene is TRBD2 (5 bases). From germline, CDR1 is SGDLS and CDR2 YYNGEE. CDR3 size: 13 residues. Between the trimmed V and J ends, which lost 4 bases and 6 bases, there was a span of 13 bases. CDR3 region: CASSPLEGQTQYF. In nucleotides, the CDR3 is TGTGCCAGCAGCCCCTTAGAGGGCCAGACCCAGTACTTC.

The chain recombines TRBV18 with TRBJ1-1; TRBD1 is a possible D gene (6 bases). This CDR3 has 16 residues. Trimming removed 6 bases at V and 1 base at J, with 18 bases between. The germline gives CDR1 KGHSH, CDR2 LQKENI. CDR3 nucleotide sequence: TGTGCCAGCTCTCCTAGGACAGCTCCAACGAACACTGAAGCTTTCTTT. It yields the protein CASSPRTAPTNTEAFF.

This rearrangement joins TRBV15 to TRBJ1-1; no clear D. Looked up from germline, CDR1 is LNHNV and CDR2 is YYDKDF (reference sequence). Trimming stripped 1 base from V and 8 bases from J, with 11 bases between. The CDR3 sequence is 13 residues long. The CDR3 nucleotides read TGTGCCACCAGCAGAGCTACCCTGGAGGAAGCTTTCTTT. Protein product: CATSRATLEEAFF. The whole variable domain, remainder taken from reference TRBV15 and TRBJ1-1, is DAMVIQNPRYQVTQFGKPVTLSCSQTLNHNVMYWYQQKSSQAPKLLFHYYDKDFNNEADTPDNFQSRRPNTSFCFLDIRSPGLGDTAMYLCATSRATLEEAFFGQGTRLTVV.

The chain has TRBV19 and TRBJ2-1; 12 bases align to TRBD2. J lost 3 bases, V lost 4 bases, and 1 base had no gene match. CDR3 length equals 15 residues. The germline V gene has CDR1 LNHDA and CDR2 SQIVND (reference sequence). DNA for the CDR3: TGTGCCAGTAGTAAACTAGCGGGGGGCTACAATGAGCAGTTCTTC. It specifies CASSKLAGGYNEQFF.

The rearrangement joins TRBV5-1 to TRBJ2-6; maybe TRBD1 (5 bases). This CDR3 is 18 amino acids long. The V end lost 2 bases, the J end lost 0 bases, and 15 bases lay between the germline ends. CDR1 is SGHRS and CDR2 is YFSETQ in the germline V gene. The DNA of the CDR3 is TGCGCCAGCAGCTTCTTTCAGGGCCGCAGCTCTGGGGCCAACGTCCTGACTTTC. Its protein is CASSFFQGRSSGANVLTF.

This sequence joins TRBV13 and TRBJ1-5; D is uncertain. Trimming cost V 5 bases and J 4 bases, with 12 bases left between them. Germline V gene lookup returns CDR1 PRHDT and CDR2 FYEKMQ (reference sequence). The CDR3 consists of 14 residues. The CDR3 loop is CASSRGSGNQPQHF. The DNA of the CDR3 is TGTGCCAGCAGCCGAGGGTCCGGAAATCAGCCCCAGCATTTT.

The CDR3 DNA reads as TGTGCCAGCAGCTTAACTGGGGGCGACCAGCCCCAGCATTTT. Translation gives CASSLTGGDQPQHF. The chain links TRBV7-3 to TRBJ1-5; D perhaps matches TRBD1 (6 bases). The CDR3 extends over 14 amino acids. V lost 0 bases and J 7 bases, leaving 10 bases between the germline ends. Germline V gene data show CDR1 as SGHTA and CDR2 as FQGTGA.

J is TRBJ2-1 and V is TRBV14; 7 nucleotides match TRBD2. J gave up 0 bases and V 4 bases, and 9 bases lay outside the gene matches. Germline V gene sequence: CDR1 SGHDN, CDR2 FVKESK. CDR3 length: 17 amino acids. CDR3 coding DNA: TGTGCCAGCAGCCTTACTATCCTAGCGGCCTCCTACAATGAGCAGTTCTTC. This gives the protein CASSLTILAASYNEQFF.

The gene calls are TRBV7-8 and TRBJ2-7; 15 bases map to TRBD2. The CDR3 totals 16 residues. The ends lost 5 bases at V and 4 bases at J; junction bases unmatched: 6. Germline V gene lookup returns CDR1 SGHVS and CDR2 FQNEAQ. The CDR3 region is CASSPGLAGGQYEQYF. CDR3 DNA: TGTGCCAGCAGCCCGGGACTAGCGGGGGGACAATACGAGCAGTACTTC.

V is TRBV5-1 and J is TRBJ1-4; the D is unclear. Trimming took off 0 bases at V and 10 bases at J, with 10 bases between the two ends. The V gene's germline CDR1 is SGHRS and CDR2 YFSETQ. This CDR3 is 13 amino acids long. CDR3 DNA sequence: TGCGCCAGCAGCTTGGGGCAGTTCGCAAAACTGTTTTTT. Protein: CASSLGQFAKLFF.

This clone has just a few counts. The rearrangement uses TRBV15 and TRBJ2-5; D remains ambiguous. The CDR3 length is 13 residues. Germline V CDR1 and CDR2: LNHNV, YYDKDF (reference sequence). The V gene lost 5 bases and the J gene lost 2 bases, with 9 bases spanning the gap. This CDR3 is CATSVRRQETQYF. In DNA form, the CDR3 reads TGTGCCACCAGCGTTCGCAGGCAAGAGACCCAGTACTTC.

The J gene is TRBJ2-7, the V gene TRBV6-5; 7 bases align to TRBD1. The CDR3 runs 14 residues. V was pared by 6 bases and J by 2 bases, with 7 bases of the junction left unmatched. From germline, CDR1 is MNHEY and CDR2 SVGAGI. The CDR3 nucleotides read TGTGCCAGCAGGCGTCAGACAGGGACCTACGAGCAGTACTTC. The encoded protein is CASRRQTGTYEQYF.